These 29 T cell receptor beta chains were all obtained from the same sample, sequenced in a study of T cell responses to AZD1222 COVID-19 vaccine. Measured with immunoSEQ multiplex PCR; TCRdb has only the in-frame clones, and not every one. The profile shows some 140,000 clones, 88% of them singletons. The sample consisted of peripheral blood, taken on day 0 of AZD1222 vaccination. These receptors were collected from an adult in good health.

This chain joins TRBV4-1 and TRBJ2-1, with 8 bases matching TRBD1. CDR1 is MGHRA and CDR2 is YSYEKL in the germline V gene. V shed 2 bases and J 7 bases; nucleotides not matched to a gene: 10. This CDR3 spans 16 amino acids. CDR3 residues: CASSQPDRGVGNEQFF. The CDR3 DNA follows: TGCGCCAGCAGCCAACCAGACAGGGGAGTGGGGAATGAGCAGTTCTTC.

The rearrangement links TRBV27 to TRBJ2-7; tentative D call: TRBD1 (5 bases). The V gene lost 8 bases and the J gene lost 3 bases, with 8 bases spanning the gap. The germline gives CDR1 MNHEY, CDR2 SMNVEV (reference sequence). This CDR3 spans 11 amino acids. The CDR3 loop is CASRDSYEQYF. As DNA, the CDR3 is TGTGCCAGCCGAGACAGCTACGAGCAGTACTTC.

This CDR3 reads CASSFRQGMNTEAFF. In DNA form, the CDR3 reads TGTGCCAGCAGCTTCAGGCAGGGTATGAACACTGAAGCTTTCTTT. This chain joins TRBV7-9 and TRBJ1-1; tentative D call: TRBD1 (5 bases). V was pared by 3 bases and J by 0 bases, with 11 bases between. This CDR3 has 15 amino acids. CDR1 and CDR2 from the germline V gene are SEHNR and FQNEAQ (reference sequence). The complete variable domain, with remaining parts taken from reference TRBV7-9 and TRBJ1-1, reads DTGVSQNPRHKITKRGQNVTFRCDPISEHNRLYWYRQTLGQGPEFLTYFQNEAQLEKSRLLSDRFSAERPKGSFSTLEIQRTEQGDSAMYLCASSFRQGMNTEAFFGQGTRLTVV.

CDR3 nucleotides: TGTGCCAGCAGCTTGATCGGCCTGGGGGCCGGGGAGCTGTTTTTT. Translating gives CASSLIGLGAGELFF. The rearrangement joins TRBV5-4 to TRBJ2-2; perhaps D is TRBD1 or TRBD2 (5 bases each). V gave up 1 base and J gave up 6 bases, with 13 bases separating them. Germline lookup yields CDR1 SGHNT and CDR2 YYREEE (reference sequence). The CDR3 is 15 residues long.

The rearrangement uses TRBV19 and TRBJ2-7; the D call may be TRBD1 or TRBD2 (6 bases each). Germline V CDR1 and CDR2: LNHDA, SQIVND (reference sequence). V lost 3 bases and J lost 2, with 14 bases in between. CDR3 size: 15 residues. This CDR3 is CASSMYRGEPYEQYF. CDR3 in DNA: TGTGCCAGTAGTATGTATAGGGGGGAACCCTACGAGCAGTACTTC.

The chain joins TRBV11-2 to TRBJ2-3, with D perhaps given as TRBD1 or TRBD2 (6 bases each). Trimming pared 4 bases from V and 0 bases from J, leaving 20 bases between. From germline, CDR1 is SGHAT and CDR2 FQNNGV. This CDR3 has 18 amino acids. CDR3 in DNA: TGTGCCAGCAGCTCGCTGAGGAGGGGGGCGGGGAGCACAGATACGCAGTATTTT. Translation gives CASSSLRRGAGSTDTQYF. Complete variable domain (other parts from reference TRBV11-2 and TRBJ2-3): EAGVAQSPRYKIIEKRQSVAFWCNPISGHATLYWYQQILGQGPKLLIQFQNNGVVDDSQLPKDRFSAERLKGVDSTLKIQPAKLEDSAVYLCASSSLRRGAGSTDTQYFGPGTRLTVL.

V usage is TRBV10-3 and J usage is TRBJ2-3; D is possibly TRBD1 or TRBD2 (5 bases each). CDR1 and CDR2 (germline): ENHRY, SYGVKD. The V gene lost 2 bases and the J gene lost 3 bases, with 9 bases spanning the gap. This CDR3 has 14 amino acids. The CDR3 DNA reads TGTGCCATCAGTGAGGGGGGTTCAACAGATACGCAGTATTTT. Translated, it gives CAISEGGSTDTQYF.

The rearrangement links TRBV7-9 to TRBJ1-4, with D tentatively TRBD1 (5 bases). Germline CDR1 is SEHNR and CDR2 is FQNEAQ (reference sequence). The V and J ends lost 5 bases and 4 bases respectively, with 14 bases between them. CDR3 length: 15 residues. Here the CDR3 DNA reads TGTGCCAGCAGCCCCGGTCTCAGGGATAATGAAAAACTGTTTTTT. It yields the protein CASSPGLRDNEKLFF.

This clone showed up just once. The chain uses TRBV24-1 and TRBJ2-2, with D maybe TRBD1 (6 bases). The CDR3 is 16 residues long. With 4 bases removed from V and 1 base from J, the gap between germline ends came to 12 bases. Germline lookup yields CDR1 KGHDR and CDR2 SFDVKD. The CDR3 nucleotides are TGTGCCACCAGTGAAACCGGGACACTGAACACCGGGGAGCTGTTTTTT. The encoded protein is CATSETGTLNTGELFF.

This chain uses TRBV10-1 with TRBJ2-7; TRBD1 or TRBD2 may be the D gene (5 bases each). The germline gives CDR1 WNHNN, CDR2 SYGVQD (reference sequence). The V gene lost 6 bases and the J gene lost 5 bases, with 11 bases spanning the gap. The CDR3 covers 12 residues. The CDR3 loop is CASSTGTHEQYF. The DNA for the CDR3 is TGCGCCAGCAGCACCGGGACCCACGAGCAGTACTTC.

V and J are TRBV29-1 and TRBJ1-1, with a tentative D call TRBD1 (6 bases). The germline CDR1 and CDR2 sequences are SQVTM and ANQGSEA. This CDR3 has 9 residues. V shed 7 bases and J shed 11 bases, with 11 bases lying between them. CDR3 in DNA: TGCAGCGCTGGACAGAATGCTTTCTTT. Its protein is CSAGQNAFF. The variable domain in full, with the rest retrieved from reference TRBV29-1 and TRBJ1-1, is SAVISQKPSRDICQRGTSLTIQCQVDSQVTMMFWYRQQPGQSLTLIATANQGSEATYESGFVIDKFPISRPNLTFSTLTVSNMSPEDSSIYLCSAGQNAFFGQGTRLTVV.

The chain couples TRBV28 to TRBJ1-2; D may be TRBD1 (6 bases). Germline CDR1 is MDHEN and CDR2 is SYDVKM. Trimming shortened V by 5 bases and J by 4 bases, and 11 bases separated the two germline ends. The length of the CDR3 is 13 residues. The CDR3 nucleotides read TGTGCCAGCAGTATTCGACAGGTCTATGGCTACACCTTC. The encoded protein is CASSIRQVYGYTF.

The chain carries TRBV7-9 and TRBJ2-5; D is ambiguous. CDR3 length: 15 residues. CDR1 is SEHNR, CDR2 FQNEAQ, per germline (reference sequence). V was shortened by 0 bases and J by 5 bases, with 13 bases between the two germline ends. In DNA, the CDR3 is TGTGCCAGCAGCTTAGCAGGCCTCAAGGGCGAGACCCAGTACTTC. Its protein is CASSLAGLKGETQYF.

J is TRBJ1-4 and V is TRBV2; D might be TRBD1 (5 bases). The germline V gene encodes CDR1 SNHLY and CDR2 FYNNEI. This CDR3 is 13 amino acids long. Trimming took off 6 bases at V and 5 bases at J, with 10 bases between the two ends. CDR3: CASRRDLNEKLFF. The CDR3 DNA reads TGTGCCAGCAGACGGGACTTGAATGAAAAACTGTTTTTT.

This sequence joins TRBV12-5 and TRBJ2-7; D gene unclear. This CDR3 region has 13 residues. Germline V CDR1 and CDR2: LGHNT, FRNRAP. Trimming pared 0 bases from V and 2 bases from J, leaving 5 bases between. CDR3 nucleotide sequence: TGTGCTAGTGGTTTGGTACGGCCCTACGAGCAGTACTTC. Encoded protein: CASGLVRPYEQYF.

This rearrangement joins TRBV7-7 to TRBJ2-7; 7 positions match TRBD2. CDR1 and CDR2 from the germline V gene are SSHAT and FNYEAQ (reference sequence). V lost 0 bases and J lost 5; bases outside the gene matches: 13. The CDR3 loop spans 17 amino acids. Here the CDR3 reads CASSLAIRWDYHDEQYF. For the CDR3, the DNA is TGTGCCAGCAGCTTAGCGATTAGATGGGACTATCACGACGAGCAGTACTTC.

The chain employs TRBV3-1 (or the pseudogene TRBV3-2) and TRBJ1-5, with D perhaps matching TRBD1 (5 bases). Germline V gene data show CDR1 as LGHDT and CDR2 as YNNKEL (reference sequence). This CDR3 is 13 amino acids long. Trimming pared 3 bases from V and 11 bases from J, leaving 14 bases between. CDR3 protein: CASSQGRGGTQHF. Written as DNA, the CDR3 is TGTGCCAGCAGCCAGGGTAGGGGAGGGACCCAGCATTTT.

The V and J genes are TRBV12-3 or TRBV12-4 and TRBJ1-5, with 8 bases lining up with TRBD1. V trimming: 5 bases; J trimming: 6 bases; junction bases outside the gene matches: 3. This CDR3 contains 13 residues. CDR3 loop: CASSTGGSQPQHF. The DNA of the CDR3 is TGTGCCAGCAGTACAGGGGGTAGTCAGCCCCAGCATTTT.

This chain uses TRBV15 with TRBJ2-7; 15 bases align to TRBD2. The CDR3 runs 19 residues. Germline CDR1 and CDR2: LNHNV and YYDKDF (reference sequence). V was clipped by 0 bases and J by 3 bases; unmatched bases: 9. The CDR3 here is CATSRDRGLAGGRIYEQYF. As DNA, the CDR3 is TGTGCCACCAGCAGAGATCGGGGACTAGCGGGGGGCCGAATCTACGAGCAGTACTTC.

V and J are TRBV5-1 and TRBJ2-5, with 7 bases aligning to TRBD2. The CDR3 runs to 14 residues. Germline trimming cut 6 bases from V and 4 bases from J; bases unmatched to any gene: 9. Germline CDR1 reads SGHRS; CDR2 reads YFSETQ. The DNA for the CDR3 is TGCGCCAGCACCATTACGGGGGGACGAGAGACCCAGTACTTC. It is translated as CASTITGGRETQYF.

The CDR3 bases are TGTGCCAGTAGTGCCTATAGCGGGGGGGTTAATGAGCAGTTCTTC. This translates into CASSAYSGGVNEQFF. The rearrangement links TRBV19 to TRBJ2-1, with 11 bases lining up with TRBD2. Trimming at V came to 5 bases and at J to 7 bases, leaving 7 bases not matched to a gene. Germline loops: CDR1 LNHDA, CDR2 SQIVND (reference sequence). This CDR3 region has 15 residues.

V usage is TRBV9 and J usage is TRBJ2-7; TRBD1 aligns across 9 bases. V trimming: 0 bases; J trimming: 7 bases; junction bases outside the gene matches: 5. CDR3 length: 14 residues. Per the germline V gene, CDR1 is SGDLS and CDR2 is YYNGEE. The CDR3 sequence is CASSVAGTGWEQYF. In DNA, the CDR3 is TGTGCCAGCAGCGTAGCCGGGACAGGGTGGGAGCAGTACTTC.

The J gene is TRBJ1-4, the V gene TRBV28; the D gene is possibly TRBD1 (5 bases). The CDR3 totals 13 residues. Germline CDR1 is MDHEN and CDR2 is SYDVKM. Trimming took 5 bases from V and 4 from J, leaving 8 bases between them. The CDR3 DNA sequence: TGTGCCAGCAGTCGGGACCTTAATGAAAAACTGTTTTTT. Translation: CASSRDLNEKLFF. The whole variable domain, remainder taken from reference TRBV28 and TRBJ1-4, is DVKVTQSSRYLVKRTGEKVFLECVQDMDHENMFWYRQDPGLGLRLIYFSYDVKMKEKGDIPEGYSVSREKKERFSLILESASTNQTSMYLCASSRDLNEKLFFGSGTQLSVL.

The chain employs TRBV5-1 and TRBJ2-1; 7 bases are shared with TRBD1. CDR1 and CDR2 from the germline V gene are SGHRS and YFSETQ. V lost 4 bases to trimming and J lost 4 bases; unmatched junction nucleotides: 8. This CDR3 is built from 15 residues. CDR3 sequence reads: CASSPAGTVYNEQFF. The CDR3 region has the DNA TGCGCCAGCAGCCCGGCCGGGACAGTATACAATGAGCAGTTCTTC.

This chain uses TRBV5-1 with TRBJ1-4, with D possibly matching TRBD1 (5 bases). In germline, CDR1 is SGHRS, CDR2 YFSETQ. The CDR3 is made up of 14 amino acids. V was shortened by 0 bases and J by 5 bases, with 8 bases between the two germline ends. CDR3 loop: CASSLDRPNEKLFF. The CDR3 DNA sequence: TGCGCCAGCAGCTTGGACAGGCCAAATGAAAAACTGTTTTTT.

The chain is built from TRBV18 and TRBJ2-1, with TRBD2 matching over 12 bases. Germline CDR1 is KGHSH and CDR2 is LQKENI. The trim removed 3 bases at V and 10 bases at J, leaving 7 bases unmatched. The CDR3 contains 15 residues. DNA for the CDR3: TGTGCCAGCTCACCCCCTAGCGGGGGGGCCCAAGAGCAGTTCTTC. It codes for CASSPPSGGAQEQFF.

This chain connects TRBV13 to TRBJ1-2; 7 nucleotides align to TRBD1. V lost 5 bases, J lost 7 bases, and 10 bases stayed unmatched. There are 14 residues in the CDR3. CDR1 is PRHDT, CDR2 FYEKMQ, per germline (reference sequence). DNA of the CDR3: TGTGCCAGCAGCCCCCAGGGACAGATGGGTGGCTACACCTTC. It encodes CASSPQGQMGGYTF.

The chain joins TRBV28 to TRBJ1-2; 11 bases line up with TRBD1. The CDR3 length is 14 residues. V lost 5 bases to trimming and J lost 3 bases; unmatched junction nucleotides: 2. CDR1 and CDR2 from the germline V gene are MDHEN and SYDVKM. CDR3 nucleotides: TGTGCCAGCAGTCGGACAGGGGGCTACTATGGCTACACCTTC. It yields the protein CASSRTGGYYGYTF.

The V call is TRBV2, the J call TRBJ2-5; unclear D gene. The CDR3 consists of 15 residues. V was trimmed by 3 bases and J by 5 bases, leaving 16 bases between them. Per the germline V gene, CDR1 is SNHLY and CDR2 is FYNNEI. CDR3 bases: TGTGCCAGCAGTGAGAACAGCGTAGTTACGGAGACCCAGTACTTC. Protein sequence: CASSENSVVTETQYF.